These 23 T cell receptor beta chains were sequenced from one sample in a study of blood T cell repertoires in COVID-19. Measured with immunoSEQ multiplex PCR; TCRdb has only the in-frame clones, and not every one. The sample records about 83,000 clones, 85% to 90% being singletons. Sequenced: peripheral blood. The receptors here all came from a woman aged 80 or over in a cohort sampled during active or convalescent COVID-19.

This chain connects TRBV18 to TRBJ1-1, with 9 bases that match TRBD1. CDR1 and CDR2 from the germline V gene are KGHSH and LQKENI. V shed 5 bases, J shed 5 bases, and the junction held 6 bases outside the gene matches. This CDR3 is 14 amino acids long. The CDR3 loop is CASSRGQGETEAFF. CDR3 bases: TGTGCCAGCTCAAGGGGACAGGGAGAGACTGAAGCTTTCTTT.

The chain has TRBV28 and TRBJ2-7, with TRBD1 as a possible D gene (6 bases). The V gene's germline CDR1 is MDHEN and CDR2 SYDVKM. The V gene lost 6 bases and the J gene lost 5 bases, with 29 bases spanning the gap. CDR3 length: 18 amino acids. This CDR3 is CASSRQRDKLVNSHEQYF. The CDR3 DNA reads TGTGCCAGCAGCCGCCAAAGGGACAAGTTGGTAAATTCCCACGAGCAGTACTTC.

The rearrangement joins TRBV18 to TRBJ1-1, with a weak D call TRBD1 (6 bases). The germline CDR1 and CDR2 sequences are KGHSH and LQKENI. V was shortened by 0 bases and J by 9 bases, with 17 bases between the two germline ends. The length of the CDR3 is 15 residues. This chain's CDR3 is CASSPPLAGASKAFF. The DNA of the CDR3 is TGTGCCAGCTCACCACCGTTGGCAGGGGCATCGAAAGCTTTCTTT. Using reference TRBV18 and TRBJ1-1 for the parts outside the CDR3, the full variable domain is NAGVMQNPRHLVRRRGQEARLRCSPMKGHSHVYWYRQLPEEGLKFMVYLQKENIIDESGMPKERFSAEFPKEGPSILRIQQVVRGDSAAYFCASSPPLAGASKAFFGQGTRLTVV.

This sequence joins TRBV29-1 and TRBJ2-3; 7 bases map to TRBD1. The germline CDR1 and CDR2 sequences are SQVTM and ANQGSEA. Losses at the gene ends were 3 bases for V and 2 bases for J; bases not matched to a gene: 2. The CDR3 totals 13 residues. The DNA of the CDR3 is TGCAGCGTTGATAGGGGGCACACAGATACGCAGTATTTT. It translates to CSVDRGHTDTQYF.

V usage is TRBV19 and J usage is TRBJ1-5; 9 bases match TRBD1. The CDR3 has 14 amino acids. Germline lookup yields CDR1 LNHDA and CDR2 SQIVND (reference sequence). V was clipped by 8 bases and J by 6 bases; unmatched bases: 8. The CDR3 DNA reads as TGTGCCAGTGACGTCGACAGGGGGACTCAGCCCCAGCATTTT. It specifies CASDVDRGTQPQHF.

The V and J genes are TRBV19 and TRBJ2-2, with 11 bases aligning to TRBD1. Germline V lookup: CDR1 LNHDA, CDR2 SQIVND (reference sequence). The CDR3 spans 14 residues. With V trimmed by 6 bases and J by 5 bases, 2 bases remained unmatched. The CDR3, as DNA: TGTGCCAGTAGCCGGGACAGGGGGACCGGGGAGCTGTTTTTT. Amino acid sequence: CASSRDRGTGELFF.

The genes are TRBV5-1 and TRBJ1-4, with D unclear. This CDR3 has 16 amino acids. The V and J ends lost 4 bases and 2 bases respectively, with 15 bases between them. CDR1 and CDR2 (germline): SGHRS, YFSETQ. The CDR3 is CASSGSNDYTNEKLFF. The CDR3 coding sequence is TGCGCCAGCAGCGGTTCGAATGACTACACTAATGAAAAACTGTTTTTT.

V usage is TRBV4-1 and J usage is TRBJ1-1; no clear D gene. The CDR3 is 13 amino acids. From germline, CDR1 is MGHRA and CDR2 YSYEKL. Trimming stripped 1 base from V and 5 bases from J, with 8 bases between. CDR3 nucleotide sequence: TGCGCCAGCAGCCAAGTTGGAGGGACTGAAGCTTTCTTT. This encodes CASSQVGGTEAFF.

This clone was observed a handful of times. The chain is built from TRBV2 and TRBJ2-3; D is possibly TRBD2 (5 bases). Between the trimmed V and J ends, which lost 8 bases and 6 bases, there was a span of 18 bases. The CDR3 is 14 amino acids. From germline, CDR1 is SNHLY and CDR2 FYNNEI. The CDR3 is CASGSRVGRDTQYF. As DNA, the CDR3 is TGTGCCAGCGGTTCGAGGGTGGGAAGGGATACGCAGTATTTT.

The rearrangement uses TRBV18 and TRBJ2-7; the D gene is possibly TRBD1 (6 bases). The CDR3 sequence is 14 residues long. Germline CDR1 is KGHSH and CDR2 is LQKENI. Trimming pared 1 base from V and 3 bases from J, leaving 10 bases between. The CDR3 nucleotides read TGTGCCAGCTCACCACGGCAGGGGAACTACGAGCAGTACTTC. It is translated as CASSPRQGNYEQYF. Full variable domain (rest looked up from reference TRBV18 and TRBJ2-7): NAGVMQNPRHLVRRRGQEARLRCSPMKGHSHVYWYRQLPEEGLKFMVYLQKENIIDESGMPKERFSAEFPKEGPSILRIQQVVRGDSAAYFCASSPRQGNYEQYFGPGTRLTVT.

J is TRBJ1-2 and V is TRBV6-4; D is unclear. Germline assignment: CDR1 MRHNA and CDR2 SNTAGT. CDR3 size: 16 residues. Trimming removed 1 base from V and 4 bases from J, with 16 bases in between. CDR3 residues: CASSDFGGPPSYGYTF. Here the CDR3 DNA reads TGTGCCAGCAGTGACTTTGGCGGCCCCCCAAGCTATGGCTACACCTTC.

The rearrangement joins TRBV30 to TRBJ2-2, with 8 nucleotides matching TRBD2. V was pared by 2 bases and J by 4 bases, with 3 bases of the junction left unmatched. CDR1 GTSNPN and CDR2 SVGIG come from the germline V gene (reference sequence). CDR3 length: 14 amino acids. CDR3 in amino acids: CAWSNSGTTGELFF. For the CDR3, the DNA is TGTGCCTGGAGTAATAGCGGGACCACCGGGGAGCTGTTTTTT.

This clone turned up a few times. The CDR3 DNA is TGCGCCAGCAGCCAAGATCCAATGGGACAGGGGTATGAAAAACTGTTTTTT. This translates into CASSQDPMGQGYEKLFF. This chain links TRBV4-1 with TRBJ1-4; 10 positions agree with TRBD1. This CDR3 has 17 residues. CDR1 is MGHRA, CDR2 YSYEKL, per germline. The trim removed 0 bases at V and 6 bases at J, leaving 7 bases unmatched.

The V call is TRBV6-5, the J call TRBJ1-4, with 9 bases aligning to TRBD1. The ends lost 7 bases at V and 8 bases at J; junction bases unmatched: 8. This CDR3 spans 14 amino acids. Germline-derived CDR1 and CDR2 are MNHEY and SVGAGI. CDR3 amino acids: CASIIQGAGEKLFF. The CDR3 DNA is TGTGCCAGCATTATACAGGGGGCGGGGGAAAAACTGTTTTTT.

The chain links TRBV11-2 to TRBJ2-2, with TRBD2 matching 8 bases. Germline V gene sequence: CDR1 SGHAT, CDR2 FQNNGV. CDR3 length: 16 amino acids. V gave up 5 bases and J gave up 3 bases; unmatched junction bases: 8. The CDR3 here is CASSPTAGVDTGELFF. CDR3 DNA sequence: TGTGCCAGCAGCCCGACAGCGGGAGTTGACACCGGGGAGCTGTTTTTT.

Here the CDR3 reads CASSTSGTTYNEQFF. In nucleotides, the CDR3 is TGCGCCAGCAGTACTAGCGGGACCACCTACAATGAGCAGTTCTTC. The chain couples TRBV5-1 to TRBJ2-1, with 10 bases lining up with TRBD2. V shed 5 bases, J shed 2 bases, and the junction held 4 bases outside the gene matches. The CDR3 runs 15 residues. Germline-derived CDR1 and CDR2 are SGHRS and YFSETQ.

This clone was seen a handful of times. The CDR3 DNA is TGTGCCAGCAGTTATCTGGGGGGCACTGAAGCTTTCTTT. The encoded protein is CASSYLGGTEAFF. The V and J genes are TRBV6-5 and TRBJ1-1; the D gene is possibly TRBD1 (5 bases). The CDR3 totals 13 residues. V gave up 3 bases and J gave up 4 bases, with 9 bases separating them. Germline CDR1 MNHEY, CDR2 SVGAGI.

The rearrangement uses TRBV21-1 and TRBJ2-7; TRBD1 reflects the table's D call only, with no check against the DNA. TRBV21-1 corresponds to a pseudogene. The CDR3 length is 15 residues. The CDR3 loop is CASSEDRKSAYEQYV. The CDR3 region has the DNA TGTGCCAGCAGCGAAGACAGGAAGTCCGCCTACGAGCAGTACGTC.

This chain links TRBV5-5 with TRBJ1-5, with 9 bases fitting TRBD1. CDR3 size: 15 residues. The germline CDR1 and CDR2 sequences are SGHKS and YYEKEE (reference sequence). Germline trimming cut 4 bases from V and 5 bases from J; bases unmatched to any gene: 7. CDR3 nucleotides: TGTGCCAGCAGCACCGGGACAGGGTGGGATCAGCCCCAGCATTTT. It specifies CASSTGTGWDQPQHF.

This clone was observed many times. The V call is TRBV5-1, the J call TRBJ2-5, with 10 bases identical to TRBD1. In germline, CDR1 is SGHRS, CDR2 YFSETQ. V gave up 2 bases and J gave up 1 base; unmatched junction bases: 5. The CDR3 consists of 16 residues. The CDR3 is CASSFRDRGLQETQYF. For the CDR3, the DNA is TGCGCCAGCAGCTTTAGAGACAGGGGGCTCCAAGAGACCCAGTACTTC.

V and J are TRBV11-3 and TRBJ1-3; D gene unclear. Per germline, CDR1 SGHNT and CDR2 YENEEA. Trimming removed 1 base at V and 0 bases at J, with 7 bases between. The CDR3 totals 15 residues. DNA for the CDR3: TGTGCCAGCAGCTTAGTGGCCTTCTCTGGAAACACCATATATTTT. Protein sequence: CASSLVAFSGNTIYF.

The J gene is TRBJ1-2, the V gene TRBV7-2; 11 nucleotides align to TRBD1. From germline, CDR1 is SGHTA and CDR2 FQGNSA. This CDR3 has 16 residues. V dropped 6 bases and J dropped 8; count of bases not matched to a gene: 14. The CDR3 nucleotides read TGTGCCAGCAGTACAACCCGGACAGGGGGCTGGGTCGGCTACACCTTC. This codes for CASSTTRTGGWVGYTF.

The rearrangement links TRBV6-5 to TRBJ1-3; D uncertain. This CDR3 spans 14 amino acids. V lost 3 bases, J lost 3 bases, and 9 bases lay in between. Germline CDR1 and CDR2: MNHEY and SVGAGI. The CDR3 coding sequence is TGTGCCAGCAGTTATGAAGGGAGTGGAAACACCATATATTTT. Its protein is CASSYEGSGNTIYF.